The rows below give T cell receptor beta chains drawn from one sample of a study of T-cell memory formation after mild COVID-19. Via MiXCR, TCRdb re-called the 5' RACE reads, giving one row per CDR3 protein. This sample has a few hundred thousand distinct CDR3 sequences; just under 20% occur once, and the top ten carry more than 20%. The sequenced material came from PBMCs or a T cell subset sorted from them (not recorded which). These receptors came from a man between 18 and 29 years old who had mild COVID-19 (a few samples of this study predate the infection). Cell type and time point are not known. Each CDR3 is given with its conserved first and last residue. Each record gives: D gene, clone size, J gene, V gene, CDR3 DNA, CDR3 protein. D genes are given only for firm matches. Not every row has a clone size; where given, it reads once, few, many or a size class.

TRBD2 NA TRBJ2-5 TRBV14 TGTGCCAGCAGCCAAGGGAATCTTCCGGGAGGGGAAGAGACCCAGTACTTC CASSQGNLPGGEETQYF
TRBD2 NA TRBJ2-3 TRBV7-9 TGTGCCAGCAGCCTCCGGACTAGCGGGGGGATATCAGATACGCAGTATTTT CASSLRTSGGISDTQYF
TRBD2 many TRBJ2-7 TRBV20-1 TGCAGTGCTAGAGATGTACTAGCGGGGATGTCCTACGAGCAGTACTTC CSARDVLAGMSYEQYF
TRBD2 many TRBJ2-3 TRBV5-1 TGCGCCAGCAGCCTCCAGGGAGCGGGGCCGGTGGATACGCAGTATTTT CASSLQGAGPVDTQYF
NA few TRBJ2-3 TRBV6-5 TGTGCCAGCAAGGGCGCGGGGGCCACAGATACGCAGTATTTT CASKGAGATDTQYF
NA many TRBJ2-3 TRBV9 TGTGCCAGCAGCGTATCCGGCGGATTGACGTCTCGGGATACGCAGTATTTT CASSVSGGLTSRDTQYF
NA once TRBJ2-3 TRBV25-1 TGTGCCAGCAGTGAATCTCGTATAAACACAGATACGCAGTATTTT CASSESRINTDTQYF
NA few TRBJ2-5 TRBV28 TGTGCCAGCAGTTTCGAAATGAGGGAGCAGGGAGAGACCCAGTACTTC CASSFEMREQGETQYF
TRBD1 few TRBJ1-5 TRBV5-1 TGCGCCAGCAGCCCAGGAGAGACAGGGTCCTTCAATCAGCCCCAGCATTTT CASSPGETGSFNQPQHF
NA NA TRBJ1-4 TRBV7-2 TGTGCCAGCAGCCTAACAGCAATACCTAATGAAAAACTGTTTTTT CASSLTAIPNEKLFF
NA NA TRBJ2-2 TRBV9 TGTGCCAGCAGCGTTTCAACCGGGGAGCTGTTTTTT CASSVSTGELFF